A single sample gave rise to the 3 T cell receptor beta chains below, sequenced in a study of OX40 agonist ivuxolimab in advanced cancers. Some clones are missing from TCRdb's copy, which holds only in-frame ones; the method was immunoSEQ multiplex PCR. The sample holds fewer than 140,000 clones, about nine tenths seen once. This sample comprised CD4+ or CD8+ T cells sorted from blood, obtained in a trial of the OX40 agonist ivuxolimab. The receptors originated from an adult with an advanced solid tumor such as melanoma, head and neck, liver or kidney cancer.

The chain uses TRBV6-1 and TRBJ1-5; tentative D call: TRBD1 (5 bases). V was clipped by 2 bases and J by 7 bases, with 12 bases between them. The V gene's germline CDR1 is MNHNS and CDR2 SASEGT. The length of the CDR3 is 14 residues. CDR3 sequence: CASSERGLGQPQHF. CDR3 sequence (DNA): TGTGCCAGCAGTGAAAGGGGACTTGGACAGCCCCAGCATTTT.

This sequence joins TRBV19 and TRBJ2-7, with 9 bases lining up with TRBD1. This CDR3 spans 15 amino acids. The germline gives CDR1 LNHDA, CDR2 SQIVND (reference sequence). V was clipped by 5 bases and J by 2 bases; unmatched bases: 7. CDR3 coding DNA: TGTGCCAGTAGTTCATCCGGGACAGGGACCTACGAGCAGTACTTC. Translated, it gives CASSSSGTGTYEQYF.

As to this clone: Other DNA sequences in this specimen translate into the identical CDR3. The chain employs TRBV6-5 and TRBJ2-7, with TRBD1 matching 11 bases. Germline trimming cut 3 bases from V and 2 bases from J; bases unmatched to any gene: 3. The germline V gene has CDR1 MNHEY and CDR2 SVGAGI. This CDR3 is built from 15 residues. CDR3 in amino acids: CASSYGGQGAYEQYF. As DNA, the CDR3 is TGTGCCAGCAGTTATGGGGGACAGGGGGCCTACGAGCAGTACTTC.